This T cell receptor beta chain was captured by sequencing in a study of Ad26.COV2.S vaccination and SARS-CoV-2 variants. Measured with immunoSEQ multiplex PCR; TCRdb has only the in-frame clones, and not every one. The sample includes hundreds of thousands of clones, about 83% of them seen just once. V lost 4 bases to trimming and J lost 6 bases; unmatched junction nucleotides: 0. Germline V gene data show CDR1 as WSHSY and CDR2 as SAAADI. The CDR3 consists of 12 residues. The treatment here: around 19 received Ad26.COV2.S at low or high dose, single or two shots; 5 received placebo; per-sample allocation not given. Collection of the samples took place on day 63 after the first injection of vaccine or placebo.

The chain employs TRBV10-2 and TRBJ2-3; 8 positions match TRBD2. Sample: peripheral blood, taken in a trial of Ad26.COV2.S vaccine versus placebo. The sequence was obtained from a person between 18 and 65 years old who received the Ad26.COV2.S COVID-19 vaccine or a placebo. The DNA for the CDR3 is TGCGCCAGCAGTGCGGGGGGGGATACGCAGTATTTT. This gives the protein CASSAGGDTQYF.